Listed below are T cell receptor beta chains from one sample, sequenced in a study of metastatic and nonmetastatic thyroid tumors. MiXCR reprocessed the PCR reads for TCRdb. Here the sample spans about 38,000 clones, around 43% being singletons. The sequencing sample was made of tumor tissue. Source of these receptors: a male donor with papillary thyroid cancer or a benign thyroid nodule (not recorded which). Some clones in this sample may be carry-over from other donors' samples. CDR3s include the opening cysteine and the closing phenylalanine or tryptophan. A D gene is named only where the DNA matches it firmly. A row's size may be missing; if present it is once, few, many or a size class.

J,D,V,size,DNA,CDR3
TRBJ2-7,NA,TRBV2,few,TGTGCCAGCACCCAAGGGGCGGGAACATCGGGGGAGCAGTACTTC,CASTQGAGTSGEQYF
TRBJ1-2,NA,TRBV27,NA,TGTGCCAGCAGTCCCCTCCAGAGCAGGGGACATGTCTACACCTTC,CASSPLQSRGHVYTF
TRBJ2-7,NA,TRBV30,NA,TGTGCCTGGAGTGTCTCCGGGACGGCCTACGAGCAGTACTTC,CAWSVSGTAYEQYF
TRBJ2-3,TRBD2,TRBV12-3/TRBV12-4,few,TGTGCCTCTAGCGGGGATAGCACAGATACGCAGTATTTT,CASSGDSTDTQYF
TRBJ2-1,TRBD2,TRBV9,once,TGTGCCAGCAGCGTAGGTGCGGTGAGTAGCGGGAGGGCCTATGAGCAGTTCTTC,CASSVGAVSSGRAYEQFF
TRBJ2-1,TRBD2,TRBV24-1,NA,TGTGCCACCAGTGATACTAGCGGGAGGGGTGGCTCCTACAATGAGCAGTTCTTC,CATSDTSGRGGSYNEQFF
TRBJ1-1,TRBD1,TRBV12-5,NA,TGTGCTAGTGGGACAGGGTGGGTGAACACTGAAGCTTTCTTT,CASGTGWVNTEAFF
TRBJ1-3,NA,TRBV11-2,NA,TGTGCCAGCAGCTCGCACGAGGGTTACTCTGGAAACACCATATATTTT,CASSSHEGYSGNTIYF
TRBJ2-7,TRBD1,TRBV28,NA,TGTGCCAGCAGCTCCGATGCAGGGGGCGGCGAGCAGTACTTC,CASSSDAGGGEQYF
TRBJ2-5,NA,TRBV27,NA,TGTGCCAGCAGTTTATCCCAGGGGACGACCCAGTACTTC,CASSLSQGTTQYF
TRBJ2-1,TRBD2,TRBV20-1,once,TGCAGTGCTACGGGAGAAGCGGGGGAACGAAACAATGAGCAGTTCTTC,CSATGEAGERNNEQFF